These T cell receptor beta chains were read from a single sample in a study of cytomegalovirus exposure and HLA in healthy donors. TCRdb keeps only in-frame clones here, not all; method: immunoSEQ multiplex PCR. The sample carries 150,000 to 200,000 clones, about 79% recorded once. The sequenced material came from PBMCs. The receptors here all came from a man between 40 and 49 years old in good health and CMV-seropositive. The CDR3 runs from the conserved cysteine through the conserved F or W. The order of the fields is CDR3 DNA, CDR3 protein, D gene, clone size, J gene, V gene. The D gene is left open where the match is weak. The size field is filled for only some rows; it gives once, few, many or a size class.

CDR3 DNA: TGCGCCAGCAGTGAGCGGGCTAGCGGGAGCAACGAGCAGTACTTC
CDR3 protein: CASSERASGSNEQYF
D gene: TRBD2
clone size: -
J gene: TRBJ2-7
V gene: TRBV10-2

CDR3 DNA: TGTGCCAGCAGCGTAGGAGTTAGCGGGTCCTACAATGAGCAGTTCTTC
CDR3 protein: CASSVGVSGSYNEQFF
D gene: TRBD2
clone size: -
J gene: TRBJ2-1
V gene: TRBV9

CDR3 DNA: TGTGCCTGGGCCGCAGGGCAGCAGCCCCAGCATTTT
CDR3 protein: CAWAAGQQPQHF
D gene: -
clone size: -
J gene: TRBJ1-5
V gene: TRBV30

CDR3 DNA: TGTGCCAGCAGCGTAGACCCCTCCCTAGCGGGAGAGCAGTTCTTC
CDR3 protein: CASSVDPSLAGEQFF
D gene: TRBD2
clone size: few
J gene: TRBJ2-1
V gene: TRBV9

CDR3 DNA: TGTGCCAGCAGCGTAGACCCCGGGACTAGCAGCTACAATGAGCAGTTCTTC
CDR3 protein: CASSVDPGTSSYNEQFF
D gene: TRBD2
clone size: once
J gene: TRBJ2-1
V gene: TRBV11-1

CDR3 DNA: TGTGCCAGCAGCCCCCTTGCAACTAATGAAAAACTGTTTTTT
CDR3 protein: CASSPLATNEKLFF
D gene: -
clone size: few
J gene: TRBJ1-4
V gene: TRBV7-9

CDR3 DNA: TGTGCCAGCAGCGTCAGGACGGGAGACACCGGGGAGCTGTTTTTT
CDR3 protein: CASSVRTGDTGELFF
D gene: -
clone size: -
J gene: TRBJ2-2
V gene: TRBV2

CDR3 DNA: TGCGCCAGCAGCTCGGGGACTAGCGGGAGGGACGAGCAGTTCTTC
CDR3 protein: CASSSGTSGRDEQFF
D gene: TRBD2
clone size: -
J gene: TRBJ2-1
V gene: TRBV5-1

CDR3 DNA: TGTGCCAGCAGCTTGTCTTCTGGGGCCAACGTCCTGACTTTC
CDR3 protein: CASSLSSGANVLTF
D gene: -
clone size: -
J gene: TRBJ2-6
V gene: TRBV5-6

CDR3 DNA: TGTGCCAGTAGCTCGGTTCGCGGGTGGGTAGATACGCAGTATTTT
CDR3 protein: CASSSVRGWVDTQYF
D gene: -
clone size: -
J gene: TRBJ2-3
V gene: TRBV19

CDR3 DNA: TGTGCCAGCAGCTTGGGCGGGAGTATGGTTGAGCAGTACTTC
CDR3 protein: CASSLGGSMVEQYF
D gene: TRBD2
clone size: few
J gene: TRBJ2-7
V gene: TRBV5-4

CDR3 DNA: TGTGCCTGGAGTACGACAGGGGGCTCTGGAAACACCATATATTTT
CDR3 protein: CAWSTTGGSGNTIYF
D gene: TRBD1
clone size: -
J gene: TRBJ1-3
V gene: TRBV30

CDR3 DNA: TGTGCCAGCAGTGAGACGGCCCGCGGCAATTCACCCCTCCACTTT
CDR3 protein: CASSETARGNSPLHF
D gene: -
clone size: -
J gene: TRBJ1-6
V gene: TRBV25-1

CDR3 DNA: TGTGCCAGCAGCGCCCAACCGGGACAGTCACTTTACCGGGGTGAAAAACTGTTTTTT
CDR3 protein: CASSAQPGQSLYRGEKLFF
D gene: TRBD1
clone size: -
J gene: TRBJ1-4
V gene: TRBV7-8

CDR3 DNA: TGTGCCAGCAGTTACCGGGACAGAGCCTACAATGAGCAGTTCTTC
CDR3 protein: CASSYRDRAYNEQFF
D gene: TRBD1
clone size: many
J gene: TRBJ2-1
V gene: TRBV6-5

CDR3 DNA: TGTGCCAGCAGTCCCCAGGGTGCAACTAATGAAAAACTGTTTTTT
CDR3 protein: CASSPQGATNEKLFF
D gene: -
clone size: -
J gene: TRBJ1-4
V gene: TRBV7-9

CDR3 DNA: TGTGCCAGCAGTTTAACTAGCGGGGTCTCCTACGAGCAGTACTTC
CDR3 protein: CASSLTSGVSYEQYF
D gene: TRBD2
clone size: -
J gene: TRBJ2-7
V gene: TRBV27

CDR3 DNA: TGTGCCAGCAGCTTAGGGGGCCTTTACCAAGAGACCCAGTACTTC
CDR3 protein: CASSLGGLYQETQYF
D gene: -
clone size: once
J gene: TRBJ2-5
V gene: TRBV7-8

CDR3 DNA: TGTGCCAGCAGCTTTAACCGGGACTGGAAGGAAGATACGCAGTATTTT
CDR3 protein: CASSFNRDWKEDTQYF
D gene: -
clone size: -
J gene: TRBJ2-3
V gene: TRBV5-6

CDR3 DNA: TGTGCCAGCGATCCGGGGGGCTACGAGCAGTACTTC
CDR3 protein: CASDPGGYEQYF
D gene: TRBD2
clone size: -
J gene: TRBJ2-7
V gene: TRBV5-8

CDR3 DNA: TGTGCCACCGAAACAGAGAACACTGAAGCTTTCTTT
CDR3 protein: CATETENTEAFF
D gene: -
clone size: -
J gene: TRBJ1-1
V gene: TRBV2

CDR3 DNA: TGTGCCAGCAGCTTAGCAGCGGCACAGGGCGGAGGCTACACCTTC
CDR3 protein: CASSLAAAQGGGYTF
D gene: -
clone size: -
J gene: TRBJ1-2
V gene: TRBV7-9

CDR3 DNA: TGCGCCAGCAGTCAATCGAGAGGACAGGGGGCTGATACGCAGTATTTT
CDR3 protein: CASSQSRGQGADTQYF
D gene: TRBD1
clone size: -
J gene: TRBJ2-3
V gene: TRBV23-1

CDR3 DNA: TGTGCCAGCAGCTTGAAACAGGGGGCCGGCGGGGAGCTGTTTTTT
CDR3 protein: CASSLKQGAGGELFF
D gene: TRBD1
clone size: -
J gene: TRBJ2-2
V gene: TRBV5-4

CDR3 DNA: TGTGCCAGCAGACTGATACTAGAATTTCGCAATGAGCAGTTCTTC
CDR3 protein: CASRLILEFRNEQFF
D gene: -
clone size: -
J gene: TRBJ2-1
V gene: TRBV5-6

CDR3 DNA: TGTGCCAGCAGCATACTAGCGGGCTCCTCCTACGAGCAGTACTTC
CDR3 protein: CASSILAGSSYEQYF
D gene: TRBD2
clone size: -
J gene: TRBJ2-7
V gene: TRBV7-9

CDR3 DNA: TGTGCCACCGCCGGTGGACAGGGGCACTACGAGCAGTACTTC
CDR3 protein: CATAGGQGHYEQYF
D gene: TRBD1
clone size: -
J gene: TRBJ2-7
V gene: TRBV5-4

CDR3 DNA: TGTGCCAGCAGTTGGCGGGCACGGAACTATGGCTACACCTTC
CDR3 protein: CASSWRARNYGYTF
D gene: -
clone size: -
J gene: TRBJ1-2
V gene: TRBV6-5

CDR3 DNA: TGTGCCAGCAGTTACTATGACCCAAGGCGGGGTGAGCAGTTCTTC
CDR3 protein: CASSYYDPRRGEQFF
D gene: -
clone size: -
J gene: TRBJ2-1
V gene: TRBV6-6

CDR3 DNA: TGTGCCAGCAGCCCGCGACAGGGCCGCATGAACACTGAAGCTTTCTTT
CDR3 protein: CASSPRQGRMNTEAFF
D gene: TRBD1
clone size: once
J gene: TRBJ1-1
V gene: TRBV5-5

CDR3 DNA: TGTGCCAGTAGTATAACAGGGGCTGGGGCCAACGTCCTGACTTTC
CDR3 protein: CASSITGAGANVLTF
D gene: TRBD1
clone size: once
J gene: TRBJ2-6
V gene: TRBV19

CDR3 DNA: TGCGCCAGCAGCCCCGGGACAGGGAATCAGCCCCAGCATTTT
CDR3 protein: CASSPGTGNQPQHF
D gene: TRBD1
clone size: -
J gene: TRBJ1-5
V gene: TRBV5-1

CDR3 DNA: TGCGCCAGCAGTCTTGACAGGCAAGAGACCCAGTACTTC
CDR3 protein: CASSLDRQETQYF
D gene: -
clone size: -
J gene: TRBJ2-5
V gene: TRBV5-1

CDR3 DNA: TGTGCCAGCAATACACAACTAAGAAACACTGAAGCTTTCTTT
CDR3 protein: CASNTQLRNTEAFF
D gene: -
clone size: -
J gene: TRBJ1-1
V gene: TRBV28

CDR3 DNA: TGTGCCAGCAGCTTAGGCCTAGGGCGGGCCGCTGAAGCTTTCTTT
CDR3 protein: CASSLGLGRAAEAFF
D gene: -
clone size: -
J gene: TRBJ1-1
V gene: TRBV7-9

CDR3 DNA: TGCGCCAGCAGTGAGGCGGGTACCGGGGTGACTGAAGCTTTCTTT
CDR3 protein: CASSEAGTGVTEAFF
D gene: -
clone size: -
J gene: TRBJ1-1
V gene: TRBV10-1

CDR3 DNA: TGCAGCGTTAGTTATCGGGGAACTGAAGCTTTCTTT
CDR3 protein: CSVSYRGTEAFF
D gene: -
clone size: -
J gene: TRBJ1-1
V gene: TRBV29-1

CDR3 DNA: TGTGCCTGGAGTGTTGGGGCATACGAGCAGTACTTC
CDR3 protein: CAWSVGAYEQYF
D gene: -
clone size: once
J gene: TRBJ2-7
V gene: TRBV30

CDR3 DNA: TGTGCCACCCGATCTACGATTCTAGCGGGCACCTACAATGAGCAGTTCTTC
CDR3 protein: CATRSTILAGTYNEQFF
D gene: TRBD2
clone size: -
J gene: TRBJ2-1
V gene: TRBV15

CDR3 DNA: TGCGCCAGCAGCTATCAGGGAAATGAAAAACTGTTTTTT
CDR3 protein: CASSYQGNEKLFF
D gene: -
clone size: -
J gene: TRBJ1-4
V gene: TRBV5-1

CDR3 DNA: TGTGCCAGCAGTCCCATCCCCTGGGGCGGCACCTACGAGCAGTACTTC
CDR3 protein: CASSPIPWGGTYEQYF
D gene: -
clone size: -
J gene: TRBJ2-7
V gene: TRBV28